This T cell receptor (beta chain) was retrieved from a study of cytomegalovirus exposure and HLA in healthy donors. About the research overall: The Caucasian-associated ancestry cluster held roughly 80% of roughly 400 genotyped donors.

Notes on the study in general: A later analysis found most CMV-associated TCR beta chains apparently HLA-restricted. By HLA locus, TCR association rates varied in a later analysis, with DRB1 showing the most and HLA-C the fewest.

It was with 60 Vbeta and 13 Jbeta primers that the PCR ran. Produced via immunoSEQ multiplex PCR; TCRdb's table is partial and in-frame only. The repertoire holds fewer than 250,000 clones, with over 60% as singletons. This clone was seen more than once but under ten times. The target antigen is unknown. V was pared by 2 bases and J by 5 bases, with 9 bases between. Per germline, CDR1 MDHEN and CDR2 SYDVKM. The CDR3 length is 13 residues. J is TRBJ1-2 and V is TRBV28; weak D call: TRBD1 (5 bases). The source is a woman aged 25 to 45 in good health and CMV-seropositive. The sequenced sample consisted of PBMCs. In DNA form, the CDR3 reads TGTGCCAGCAGTTTACGGGGGGTTTATGGCTACACCTTC. This translates into CASSLRGVYGYTF.